This record looks at one TCR beta chain sequence and its context. Libraries were prepared by immunoSEQ multiplex PCR; TCRdb keeps only in-frame clonotypes and omits some of them. The sample has 120,000 or so clones, 85% to 90% seen once. This entry belongs to a study of PD-1 blockade in mismatch repair-deficient tumors. The source of this sequence is an adult with mismatch repair-deficient cancer. The sequenced sample was peripheral blood, obtained 44 weeks after starting pembrolizumab.

The CDR3 sequence: CAISESQPANTGELFF. The CDR3 DNA reads TGTGCCATCAGTGAGTCCCAACCAGCGAACACCGGGGAGCTGTTTTTT. J is TRBJ2-2 and V is TRBV10-3; unclear D gene. The CDR3 totals 16 residues. Germline V CDR1 and CDR2: ENHRY, SYGVKD. Trimming removed 0 bases from V and 0 bases from J, with 8 bases in between.